Presented here are 30 T cell receptor beta chains from one specimen sequenced in a study of blood T cell repertoires in COVID-19. Profiling relied on immunoSEQ multiplex PCR, and the TCRdb table lists in-frame clones only, not all of them. The sample holds 150,000 to 160,000 clones, roughly 82% seen once. Material: peripheral blood. The receptors were sampled from a woman aged 45-60 years with acute or convalescent COVID-19.

This clone turned up a few times. This rearrangement joins TRBV4-2 to TRBJ2-2; D call uncertain. In germline, CDR1 is LGHNA, CDR2 YNFKEQ. The V end lost 0 bases, the J end lost 7 bases, and 12 bases lay between the germline ends. The CDR3 contains 15 residues. CDR3 in amino acids: CASSQDSELDGELFF. As DNA, the CDR3 is TGTGCCAGCAGCCAAGATTCGGAGCTTGACGGGGAGCTGTTTTTT.

The V call is TRBV29-1, the J call TRBJ2-3; tentative D call: TRBD2 (5 bases). The CDR3 length is 13 residues. Germline V gives CDR1 SQVTM, CDR2 ANQGSEA. V was clipped by 3 bases and J by 6 bases, with 13 bases between them. For the CDR3, the DNA is TGCAGCGTTGACTGGCTCGGGGTCGATACGCAGTATTTT. Its protein is CSVDWLGVDTQYF.

CDR3 coding DNA: TGTGCCAGCTCACGACAGGGGGCGCAGGGAGAGACCCAGTACTTC. Translating gives CASSRQGAQGETQYF. The V gene is TRBV2, the J gene TRBJ2-5, with 10 positions matching TRBD1. The CDR3 sequence is 15 residues long. The junction had 10 bases not matched to a gene; V was cut back by 8 bases and J by 4 bases. The germline CDR1 and CDR2 sequences are SNHLY and FYNNEI.

The chain carries TRBV30 and TRBJ2-5, with a tentative D call TRBD2 (6 bases). V was pared by 0 bases and J by 5 bases, with 10 bases between. CDR3 length equals 13 residues. In germline, CDR1 is GTSNPN, CDR2 SVGIG (reference sequence). CDR3 nucleotides: TGTGCCTGGAGTGTGGGAGGATCGGAGACCCAGTACTTC. This sequence encodes CAWSVGGSETQYF.

The V gene is TRBV6-2 or TRBV6-3, the J gene TRBJ1-1, with D possibly matching TRBD1 (6 bases). There are 16 residues in the CDR3. The V and J ends lost 2 bases and 4 bases respectively, with 17 bases between them. Germline CDR1 and CDR2: MNHEY and SVGEGT. The CDR3 protein is CASSYQSPGATTEAFF. The DNA for the CDR3 is TGTGCCAGCAGTTACCAATCGCCAGGGGCGACCACTGAAGCTTTCTTT.

This chain connects TRBV6-2 or TRBV6-3 to TRBJ1-2; 10 bases align to TRBD1. Trimming removed 5 bases from V and 7 bases from J; junction bases left unmatched: 7. Germline CDR1 MNHEY, CDR2 SVGEGT. The CDR3 is 14 amino acids. In DNA, the CDR3 is TGTGCCAGCAGTACCGGGACAGGGGTCTCTGGCTACACCTTC. Its translation: CASSTGTGVSGYTF.

This clone has more than one count but fewer than ten. The chain joins TRBV6-2 or TRBV6-3 to TRBJ2-3; TRBD2 agrees at 13 bases. From germline, CDR1 is MNHEY and CDR2 SVGEGT. With V trimmed by 2 bases and J by 4 bases, 6 bases remained unmatched. The CDR3 runs to 17 residues. This CDR3 reads CASSYTSGGAKADTQYF. The CDR3 bases are TGTGCCAGCAGTTACACTAGCGGGGGGGCCAAGGCAGATACGCAGTATTTT.

The CDR3 here is CASRPLPTENTEAFF. The DNA for the CDR3 is TGTGCCAGCAGACCCTTACCGACAGAAAACACTGAAGCTTTCTTT. The chain employs TRBV27 and TRBJ1-1; weak D call: TRBD1 (5 bases). The CDR3 loop spans 15 amino acids. The germline CDR1 and CDR2 sequences are MNHEY and SMNVEV (reference sequence). Trimming pared 6 bases from V and 2 bases from J, leaving 16 bases between.

The chain employs TRBV20-1 and TRBJ1-2; no firm D call. Germline CDR1 reads DFQATT; CDR2 reads SNEGSKA (reference sequence). V was pared by 6 bases and J by 3 bases, with 8 bases between. The CDR3 loop spans 11 amino acids. The CDR3 reads CSAFADYGYTF. The CDR3 DNA reads as TGCAGTGCCTTCGCGGACTATGGCTACACCTTC.

The rearrangement links TRBV7-2 to TRBJ2-3, with D tentatively TRBD2 (6 bases). Germline V CDR1 and CDR2: SGHTA, FQGNSA. The length of the CDR3 is 15 residues. Trimming cost V 1 base and J 1 base, with 9 bases left between them. CDR3 DNA: TGTGCCAGCAGCTTAGTGGGACTCCGCACAGATACGCAGTATTTT. Translating gives CASSLVGLRTDTQYF.

This chain joins TRBV7-7 and TRBJ2-2, with 9 bases lining up with TRBD1. Germline lookup yields CDR1 SSHAT and CDR2 FNYEAQ (reference sequence). The trim removed 1 base at V and 8 bases at J, leaving 2 bases unmatched. This CDR3 is built from 14 residues. CDR3: CASSLGQGVGELFF. For the CDR3, the DNA is TGTGCCAGCAGCTTAGGACAGGGGGTTGGGGAGCTGTTTTTT.

This clone was counted once. This sequence joins TRBV27 and TRBJ2-1, with a possible D match to TRBD1 (6 bases). Germline V gene sequence: CDR1 MNHEY, CDR2 SMNVEV (reference sequence). V gave up 5 bases and J gave up 3 bases, with 14 bases separating them. The CDR3 loop spans 15 amino acids. CDR3 DNA sequence: TGTGCCAGCAGTCTCGGACAGAATCACTACAATGAGCAGTTCTTC. Its translation: CASSLGQNHYNEQFF.

The V gene is TRBV2, the J gene TRBJ2-1; possibly TRBD1 for D (5 bases). Germline lookup yields CDR1 SNHLY and CDR2 FYNNEI. The V end was cut by 6 bases, the J end by 0 bases, with 18 bases between. The CDR3 contains 17 residues. DNA for the CDR3: TGTGCCAGCAGCGCTTTTGGGGCGGACATCTCCTACAATGAGCAGTTCTTC. Its protein product is CASSAFGADISYNEQFF.

As concerns this clone: Additional DNA sequences in this sample encode the identical CDR3. The CDR3 region has the DNA TGTGCCAGCAGCGTTGGGACAGGGAACTATGGCTACACCTTC. It yields the protein CASSVGTGNYGYTF. The chain employs TRBV9 and TRBJ1-2; 9 bases agree with TRBD1. Losses at the gene ends were 2 bases for V and 2 bases for J; bases not matched to a gene: 1. CDR3 size: 14 residues. Germline loops: CDR1 SGDLS, CDR2 YYNGEE.

The chain uses TRBV18 and TRBJ1-4; D is perhaps TRBD1 (5 bases). The germline CDR1 and CDR2 sequences are KGHSH and LQKENI. V was cut by 0 bases and J by 6 bases, with 20 bases left in between. There are 18 residues in the CDR3. The CDR3 sequence: CASSPPGALAQGDEKLFF. The CDR3 DNA follows: TGTGCCAGCTCACCACCAGGGGCCCTTGCCCAGGGTGATGAAAAACTGTTTTTT.

The chain carries TRBV7-2 and TRBJ2-3; 7 bases map to TRBD2. In germline, CDR1 is SGHTA, CDR2 FQGNSA. V trimming: 1 base; J trimming: 6 bases; junction bases outside the gene matches: 7. CDR3 length: 15 amino acids. This CDR3 is CASSLEGGSTDTQYF. CDR3 coding DNA: TGTGCCAGCAGCTTAGAAGGCGGGAGTACGGATACGCAGTATTTT.

This clone was seen a single time. This chain joins TRBV28 and TRBJ2-7; 8 nucleotides agree with TRBD2. The J segment lost 4 bases and the V segment lost 2 bases, leaving 7 bases of the junction unmatched. CDR1 MDHEN and CDR2 SYDVKM come from the germline V gene. The CDR3 spans 15 residues. The CDR3, as DNA: TGTGCCAGCAGTTTAAACCCACTAGCGGCTTACGAGCAGTACTTC. Protein: CASSLNPLAAYEQYF.

The CDR3 reads CASSDQQGPGNTIYF. The CDR3 coding sequence is TGTGCCAGCAGCGACCAACAGGGGCCTGGAAACACCATATATTTT. V is TRBV5-4 and J is TRBJ1-3; 7 bases align to TRBD1. The CDR3 loop spans 15 amino acids. With V trimmed by 4 bases and J by 2 bases, 6 bases remained unmatched. Germline V CDR1 and CDR2: SGHNT, YYREEE (reference sequence).

This sequence joins TRBV6-4 and TRBJ2-2; TRBD1 agrees at 8 bases. The CDR3 contains 14 residues. The germline V gene encodes CDR1 MRHNA and CDR2 SNTAGT. Trimming took 6 bases from V and 6 from J; bases not matched to a gene: 6. CDR3 sequence: CASSEDREAGELFF. CDR3 DNA: TGTGCCAGCAGCGAGGACAGGGAGGCCGGGGAGCTGTTTTTT.

V gene TRBV2 combines with J gene TRBJ2-3, with 8 bases matching TRBD2. Germline CDR1 is SNHLY and CDR2 is FYNNEI. CDR3 length: 17 amino acids. With V trimmed by 2 bases and J by 4 bases, 11 bases remained unmatched. As DNA, the CDR3 is TGTGCCAGCAGTGAATTTTCCGGGAGGGGGGGCCCAGATACGCAGTATTTT. Amino acids: CASSEFSGRGGPDTQYF.

J is TRBJ1-2 and V is TRBV19, with 7 bases matching TRBD1. V gave up 2 bases and J gave up 5 bases; unmatched junction bases: 11. The length of the CDR3 is 16 residues. From germline, CDR1 is LNHDA and CDR2 SQIVND (reference sequence). The CDR3 DNA reads TGTGCCAGTAGTATACTAGGACAGGCCCGTCTGTATGGCTACACCTTC. This codes for CASSILGQARLYGYTF. Supplemented by reference TRBV19 and TRBJ1-2, the full variable domain reads DGGITQSPKYLFRKEGQNVTLSCEQNLNHDAMYWYRQDPGQGLRLIYYSQIVNDFQKGDIAEGYSVSREKKESFPLTVTSAQKNPTAFYLCASSILGQARLYGYTFGSGTRLTVV.

The rearrangement links TRBV4-1 to TRBJ1-2; D is unresolved. Trimming left V 1 base short and J 8 bases short, with 20 bases between. Germline V lookup: CDR1 MGHRA, CDR2 YSYEKL. The CDR3 contains 16 residues. CDR3 residues: CASSQVSPPGLEGYTF. The DNA for the CDR3 is TGCGCCAGCAGCCAAGTTTCCCCTCCCGGGTTAGAAGGCTACACCTTC.

This clone has a handful of counts. This sequence joins TRBV7-2 and TRBJ2-7; TRBD2 agrees at 7 bases. V dropped 1 base and J dropped 2; count of bases not matched to a gene: 11. Germline CDR1 and CDR2: SGHTA and FQGNSA. The length of the CDR3 is 17 residues. The DNA of the CDR3 is TGTGCCAGCAGCTTAGGGGGGGGAGGGATGCCCCCCTACGAGCAGTACTTC. Encoded protein: CASSLGGGGMPPYEQYF.

V usage is TRBV12-3 or TRBV12-4 and J usage is TRBJ1-6; perhaps TRBD1 as D (5 bases). There are 13 residues in the CDR3. The V gene lost 5 bases and the J gene lost 8 bases, with 10 bases spanning the gap. The CDR3 is CASSRQGYSPLHF. The CDR3, as DNA: TGTGCCAGCAGTCGTCAGGGATATTCACCCCTCCACTTT.

The V and J genes are TRBV6-5 and TRBJ1-2, with D maybe TRBD1 (6 bases). The V and J ends lost 6 bases and 5 bases respectively, with 7 bases between them. Germline V gene data show CDR1 as MNHEY and CDR2 as SVGAGI. This CDR3 has 11 residues. The CDR3 protein is CASSRGYGYTF. CDR3 DNA: TGTGCCAGCAGCAGGGGATATGGCTACACCTTC.

As for this clone: The same CDR3 can be traced to other DNA sequences in this sample. The CDR3 DNA sequence: TGTGCCAGCAGTCTCTTAAATTCACCCCTCCACTTT. Translating it yields CASSLLNSPLHF. The chain recombines TRBV27 with TRBJ1-6, with no clear D. V was shortened by 5 bases and J by 7 bases, with 6 bases between the two germline ends. The CDR3 extends over 12 amino acids. Germline CDR1 MNHEY, CDR2 SMNVEV (reference sequence).

This chain links TRBV19 with TRBJ1-1, with D possibly TRBD1 on 5 matching bases. The germline gives CDR1 LNHDA, CDR2 SQIVND (reference sequence). V shed 3 bases and J shed 8 bases, with 19 bases lying between them. The CDR3 length is 15 residues. CDR3 nucleotide sequence: TGTGCCAGTAGTATTTATGGGACTCGCTCGGGGGAAGCTTTCTTT. Translation: CASSIYGTRSGEAFF. Complete variable domain (other parts from reference TRBV19 and TRBJ1-1): DGGITQSPKYLFRKEGQNVTLSCEQNLNHDAMYWYRQDPGQGLRLIYYSQIVNDFQKGDIAEGYSVSREKKESFPLTVTSAQKNPTAFYLCASSIYGTRSGEAFFGQGTRLTVV.

The chain uses TRBV4-2 and TRBJ1-2; 8 bases match TRBD1. With V trimmed by 4 bases and J by 4 bases, 8 bases remained unmatched. Germline CDR1 and CDR2: LGHNA and YNFKEQ. There are 15 residues in the CDR3. The CDR3 bases are TGTGCCAGCAGCCCCAGACAGGGGTCTTTCTATGGCTACACCTTC. As protein: CASSPRQGSFYGYTF.

The rearrangement links TRBV3-1 (or the pseudogene TRBV3-2) to TRBJ1-3; 7 bases map to TRBD1. The germline gives CDR1 LGHDT, CDR2 YNNKEL (reference sequence). The junction had 6 bases not matched to a gene; V was cut back by 0 bases and J by 4 bases. The CDR3 spans 16 residues. In DNA, the CDR3 is TGTGCCAGCAGCCAAGACAGGGGGGCCCTCGGAAACACCATATATTTT. It specifies CASSQDRGALGNTIYF.

The chain is built from TRBV5-1 and TRBJ2-4; 10 nucleotides align to TRBD1. V gave up 4 bases and J gave up 7 bases; unmatched junction bases: 5. Germline assignment: CDR1 SGHRS and CDR2 YFSETQ. The CDR3 runs 14 residues. CDR3 sequence: CASSPDRGSNIQYF. In DNA, the CDR3 is TGCGCCAGCAGCCCGGACAGGGGGAGCAACATTCAGTACTTC.